This TCR beta chain was identified in a study of T-cell reconstitution after alpha-beta-depleted transplantation in children. As it was prepared, the TCRbeta library received unique molecular identifiers. TCRdb processed the PCR reads anew with MiXCR; each CDR3 protein has one entry. Of about 610,000 distinct CDR3 sequences in the sample, over 9.5% were seen once. Germline V gives CDR1 MNHEY, CDR2 SVGAGI. This CDR3 region has 14 residues. The germline V and J ends were trimmed by 2 bases and 8 bases, with 13 bases remaining between them. The V and J genes are TRBV6-5 and TRBJ2-1; tentatively, D is TRBD2 (6 bases). This sample comprised PBMCs from the stem cell graft donor, obtained from the stem cell graft. The source of this sequence is a human donor who donated a stem cell graft to a child with acute myeloid leukemia. Here the CDR3 reads CASSYESGEDEQFF. CDR3 bases: TGTGCCAGCAGTTACGAGTCGGGAGAGGATGAGCAGTTCTTC.